These 19 T cell receptor beta chains came from one sample sequenced in a study of blood T cell repertoires in COVID-19. The method was immunoSEQ multiplex PCR; TCRdb's version includes in-frame clones alone and lacks a portion of them. The sample lists fewer than 150,000 clones, around 90% occurring once. Sequencing used peripheral blood. The receptors shown here come from a human donor in a cohort sampled during active COVID-19.

This clone was picked up one time. The chain is built from TRBV21-1 and TRBJ2-3; the listed D gene, TRBD2, was not tested against the DNA. TRBV21-1 is a documented pseudogene. CDR3 size: 19 residues. CDR3 in amino acids: CASSRPGLAKSNHTDTQYF. CDR3 in DNA: TGTGCCAGCAGCAGACCGGGACTAGCGAAGAGCAATCACACAGATACGCAGTATTTT.

This clone was recorded once. The chain carries TRBV6-5 and TRBJ2-7, with a possible D match to TRBD1 (5 bases). CDR3 length equals 13 residues. The germline V gene encodes CDR1 MNHEY and CDR2 SVGAGI. Trimming removed 0 bases from V and 5 bases from J, with 8 bases in between. CDR3 sequence (DNA): TGTGCCAGCAGTTACTCGGGGCCGGACGAGCAGTACTTC. It codes for CASSYSGPDEQYF.

The chain carries TRBV5-4 and TRBJ2-1; TRBD2 matches 7 bases. J lost 2 bases, V lost 1 base, and 6 bases had no gene match. CDR3 length: 16 residues. Germline-derived CDR1 and CDR2 are SGHNT and YYREEE (reference sequence). CDR3 sequence: CASSLPLSGTYNEQFF. The CDR3 DNA reads as TGTGCCAGCAGCTTGCCCTTAAGCGGGACCTACAATGAGCAGTTCTTC.

This sequence joins TRBV28 and TRBJ2-7, with 10 bases aligning to TRBD1. Trimming cost V 6 bases and J 10 bases; bases outside gene matches: 12. This CDR3 comprises 14 residues. Germline CDR1 and CDR2: MDHEN and SYDVKM. In DNA, the CDR3 is TGTGCCAGCAGGCAGCCGCCGGGACAGGGGTCCCAGTACTTC. Translating gives CASRQPPGQGSQYF.

The chain is built from TRBV7-6 and TRBJ2-2; D is unresolved. V dropped 2 bases and J dropped 0 bases, with 10 bases sitting between them. The CDR3 loop spans 16 amino acids. Germline V lookup: CDR1 SGHVS, CDR2 FNYEAQ. The CDR3 protein is CASSLIRKANTGELFF. The CDR3 bases are TGTGCCAGCAGCTTAATCAGGAAGGCGAACACCGGGGAGCTGTTTTTT.

This chain links TRBV24-1 with TRBJ2-5, with 12 bases aligning to TRBD1. Trimming took 5 bases from V and 5 from J; bases not matched to a gene: 5. The CDR3 sequence is 15 residues long. CDR1 KGHDR and CDR2 SFDVKD come from the germline V gene. The CDR3 DNA reads TGTGCCACCAGTGGGGGACAGGGGGCGGGGGAGACCCAGTACTTC. It is translated as CATSGGQGAGETQYF.

The chain employs TRBV9 and TRBJ2-3, with 11 positions matching TRBD2. The CDR3 is 18 amino acids. J gave up 0 bases and V 1 base, and 7 bases lay outside the gene matches. Germline V gene data show CDR1 as SGDLS and CDR2 as YYNGEE. CDR3 DNA: TGTGCCAGCAGCGTAACTAGCGGGGGATCGACTAGCACAGATACGCAGTATTTT. It yields the protein CASSVTSGGSTSTDTQYF.

The V gene is TRBV5-6, the J gene TRBJ1-5, with D possibly being TRBD1 (6 bases). Germline V gives CDR1 SGHDT, CDR2 YYEEEE. The CDR3 length is 17 residues. V lost 6 bases and J lost 3, with 22 bases in between. The CDR3 spells CASTSSIPGADNQPQHF. The DNA for the CDR3 is TGTGCCAGCACCTCCTCGATCCCAGGGGCTGACAATCAGCCCCAGCATTTT. Drawing the rest from reference TRBV5-6 and TRBJ1-5, the complete variable domain is DAGVTQSPTHLIKTRGQQVTLRCSPKSGHDTVSWYQQALGQGPQFIFQYYEEEERQRGNFPDRFSGHQFPNYSSELNVNALLLGDSALYLCASTSSIPGADNQPQHFGDGTRLSIL.

The chain joins TRBV5-4 to TRBJ2-7, with 12 nucleotides matching TRBD2. The V gene's germline CDR1 is SGHNT and CDR2 YYREEE (reference sequence). This CDR3 is built from 17 residues. The ends lost 3 bases at V and 3 bases at J; junction bases unmatched: 10. The CDR3, as DNA: TGTGCCAGCAGCTCGCCGGGACTAGCGGGTCCGGGCTACGAGCAGTACTTC. Amino acid sequence: CASSSPGLAGPGYEQYF.

There are a few counts of this clone. V and J are TRBV6-5 and TRBJ2-7; 8 nucleotides line up with TRBD1. V was clipped by 8 bases and J by 5 bases; unmatched bases: 11. The CDR3 runs 14 residues. Germline values: CDR1 MNHEY, CDR2 SVGAGI. The CDR3 DNA sequence: TGTGCCAGCCGCCGGACAGGGAGGATGGACGAGCAGTACTTC. Encoded protein: CASRRTGRMDEQYF.

This chain links TRBV11-3 with TRBJ2-6; TRBD1 matches 7 bases. J lost 4 bases, V lost 5 bases, and 5 bases had no gene match. The CDR3 contains 15 residues. Germline V gene lookup returns CDR1 SGHNT and CDR2 YENEEA. In nucleotides, the CDR3 is TGTGCCAGCAGCGGCAGGGGGAAAGGGGCCAACGTCCTGACTTTC. Its protein is CASSGRGKGANVLTF. The full variable domain, with the rest looked up from reference TRBV11-3 and TRBJ2-6, is EAGVVQSPRYKIIEKKQPVAFWCNPISGHNTLYWYLQNLGQGPELLIRYENEEAVDDSQLPKDRFSAERLKGVDSTLKIQPAELGDSAVYLCASSGRGKGANVLTFGAGSRLTVL.

The V and J genes are TRBV3-1 (or the pseudogene TRBV3-2) and TRBJ2-1; possibly TRBD2 for D (5 bases). Germline CDR1 is LGHDT and CDR2 is YNNKEL (reference sequence). This CDR3 contains 15 residues. V was shortened by 4 bases and J by 1 base, with 11 bases between the two germline ends. The CDR3 coding sequence is TGTGCCAGCAGCCCCAGTCGGGGATCCTACAATGAGCAGTTCTTC. It yields the protein CASSPSRGSYNEQFF.

This clone was recorded once. The chain links TRBV27 to TRBJ1-4; 9 nucleotides match TRBD1. V shed 4 bases, J shed 8 bases, and the junction held 11 bases outside the gene matches. Germline V CDR1 and CDR2: MNHEY, SMNVEV (reference sequence). The length of the CDR3 is 16 residues. CDR3 sequence (DNA): TGTGCCAGCAGTTCGTTAACCGGGACAGGGAGGGAAAAACTGTTTTTT. Its protein product is CASSSLTGTGREKLFF.

The chain combines TRBV11-2 with TRBJ1-1; 7 bases match TRBD1. The CDR3 is made up of 14 amino acids. Germline V gene sequence: CDR1 SGHAT, CDR2 FQNNGV. The ends lost 5 bases at V and 2 bases at J; junction bases unmatched: 5. CDR3 residues: CASSQRQGNTEAFF. The CDR3 nucleotides are TGTGCCAGCAGCCAGCGACAGGGAAACACTGAAGCTTTCTTT. Based on the CDR3 plus reference TRBV11-2 and TRBJ1-1, the full variable domain is EAGVAQSPRYKIIEKRQSVAFWCNPISGHATLYWYQQILGQGPKLLIQFQNNGVVDDSQLPKDRFSAERLKGVDSTLKIQPAKLEDSAVYLCASSQRQGNTEAFFGQGTRLTVV.

The chain couples TRBV5-1 to TRBJ1-3, with D unclear. Germline V gene sequence: CDR1 SGHRS, CDR2 YFSETQ. The germline V and J ends were trimmed by 0 bases and 0 bases, with 13 bases remaining between them. The CDR3 is 17 residues long. As DNA, the CDR3 is TGCGCCAGCAGCTTGGAACTCGTAGGGAGCTCTGGAAACACCATATATTTT. Translation gives CASSLELVGSSGNTIYF.

The chain employs TRBV10-1 and TRBJ2-2; 9 positions match TRBD2. With V trimmed by 2 bases and J by 6 bases, 4 bases remained unmatched. This CDR3 comprises 15 residues. CDR1 WNHNN and CDR2 SYGVQD come from the germline V gene (reference sequence). CDR3: CASSEVTSGAGELFF. Written as DNA, the CDR3 is TGCGCCAGCAGTGAGGTGACTAGCGGAGCCGGGGAGCTGTTTTTT.

V gene TRBV30 combines with J gene TRBJ1-1; 7 nucleotides agree with TRBD1. V lost 1 base, J lost 3 bases, and 2 bases stayed unmatched. Germline V gene lookup returns CDR1 GTSNPN and CDR2 SVGIG (reference sequence). This CDR3 comprises 13 residues. The CDR3: CAWSDQGDTEAFF. CDR3 in DNA: TGTGCCTGGAGTGATCAGGGGGACACTGAAGCTTTCTTT.

The chain recombines TRBV6-2 or TRBV6-3 with TRBJ2-1; 8 nucleotides agree with TRBD1. The V gene's germline CDR1 is MNHEY and CDR2 SVGEGT. This CDR3 spans 14 amino acids. V trimming: 5 bases; J trimming: 6 bases; junction bases outside the gene matches: 6. CDR3 in DNA: TGTGCCAGCAGTAAACAGGGGGGAGGCAATGAGCAGTTCTTC. Amino acid sequence: CASSKQGGGNEQFF.

This clone was counted a few times. V gene TRBV2 combines with J gene TRBJ2-2, with TRBD1 as a possible D gene (5 bases). The CDR3 runs 16 residues. V was pared by 1 base and J by 6 bases, with 15 bases between. From germline, CDR1 is SNHLY and CDR2 FYNNEI. The CDR3 protein is CASSEEPDSLPGELFF. CDR3 sequence (DNA): TGTGCCAGCAGTGAAGAACCCGACAGTCTCCCCGGGGAGCTGTTTTTT.